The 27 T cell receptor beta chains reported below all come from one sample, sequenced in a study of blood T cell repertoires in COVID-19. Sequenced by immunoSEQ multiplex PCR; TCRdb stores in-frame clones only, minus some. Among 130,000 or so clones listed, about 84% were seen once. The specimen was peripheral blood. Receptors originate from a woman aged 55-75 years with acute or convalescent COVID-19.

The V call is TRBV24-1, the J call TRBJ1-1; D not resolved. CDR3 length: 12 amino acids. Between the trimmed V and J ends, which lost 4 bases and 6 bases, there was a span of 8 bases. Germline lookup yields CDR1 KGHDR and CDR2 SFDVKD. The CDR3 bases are TGTGCCACCAGTGACCCTTCAGCTGAAGCTTTCTTT. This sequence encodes CATSDPSAEAFF.

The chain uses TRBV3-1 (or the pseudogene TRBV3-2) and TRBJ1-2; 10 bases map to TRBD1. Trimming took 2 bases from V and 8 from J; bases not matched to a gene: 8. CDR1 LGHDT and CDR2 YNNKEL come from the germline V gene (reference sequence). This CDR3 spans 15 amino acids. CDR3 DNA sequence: TGTGCCAGCAGCCAACAGACAGGGGGCGAAGGCGGCTACACCTTC. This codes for CASSQQTGGEGGYTF.

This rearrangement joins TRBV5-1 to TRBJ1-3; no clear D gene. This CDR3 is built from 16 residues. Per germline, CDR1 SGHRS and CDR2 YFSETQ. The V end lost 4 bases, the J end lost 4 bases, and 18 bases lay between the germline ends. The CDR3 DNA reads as TGCGCCAGCAGCCCATTCGGCCCGGAGGCCGGAAACACCATATATTTT. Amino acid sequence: CASSPFGPEAGNTIYF.

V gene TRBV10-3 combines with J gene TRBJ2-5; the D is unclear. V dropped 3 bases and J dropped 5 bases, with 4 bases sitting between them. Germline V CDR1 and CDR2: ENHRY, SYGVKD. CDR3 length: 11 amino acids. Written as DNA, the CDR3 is TGTGCCATCAGTGACGTGGAGACCCAGTACTTC. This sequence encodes CAISDVETQYF.

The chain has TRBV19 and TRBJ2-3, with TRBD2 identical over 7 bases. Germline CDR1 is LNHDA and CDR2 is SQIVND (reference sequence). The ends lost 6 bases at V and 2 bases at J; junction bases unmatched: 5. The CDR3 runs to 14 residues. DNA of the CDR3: TGTGCCAGTAGGACTAGCAGAACCACAGATACGCAGTATTTT. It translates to CASRTSRTTDTQYF.

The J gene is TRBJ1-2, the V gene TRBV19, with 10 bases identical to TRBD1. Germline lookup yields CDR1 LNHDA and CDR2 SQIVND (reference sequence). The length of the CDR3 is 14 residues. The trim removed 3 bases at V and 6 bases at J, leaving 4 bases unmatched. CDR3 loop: CASSMRQGADGYTF. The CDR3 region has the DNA TGTGCCAGTAGTATGAGACAGGGGGCTGATGGCTACACCTTC.

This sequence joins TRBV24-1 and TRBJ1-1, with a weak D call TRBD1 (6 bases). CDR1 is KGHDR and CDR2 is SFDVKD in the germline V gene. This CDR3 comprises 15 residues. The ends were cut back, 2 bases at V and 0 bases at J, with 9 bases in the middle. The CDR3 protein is CATSDSQGMNTEAFF. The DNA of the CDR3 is TGTGCCACCAGTGATTCACAGGGCATGAACACTGAAGCTTTCTTT.

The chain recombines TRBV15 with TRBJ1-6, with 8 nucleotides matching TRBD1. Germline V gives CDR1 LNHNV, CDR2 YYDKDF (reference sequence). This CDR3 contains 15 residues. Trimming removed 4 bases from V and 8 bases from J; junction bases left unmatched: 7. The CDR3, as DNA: TGTGCCACCAGCACAGGACAGGGACGTCATTCACCCCTCCACTTT. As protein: CATSTGQGRHSPLHF.

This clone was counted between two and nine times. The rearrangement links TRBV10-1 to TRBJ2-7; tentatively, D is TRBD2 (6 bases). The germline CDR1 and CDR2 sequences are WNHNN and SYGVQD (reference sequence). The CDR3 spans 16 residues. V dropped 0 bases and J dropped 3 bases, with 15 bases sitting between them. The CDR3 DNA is TGCGCCAGCAGTGAGTCGTCTGCCGGGAGAGACTACGAGCAGTACTTC. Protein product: CASSESSAGRDYEQYF.

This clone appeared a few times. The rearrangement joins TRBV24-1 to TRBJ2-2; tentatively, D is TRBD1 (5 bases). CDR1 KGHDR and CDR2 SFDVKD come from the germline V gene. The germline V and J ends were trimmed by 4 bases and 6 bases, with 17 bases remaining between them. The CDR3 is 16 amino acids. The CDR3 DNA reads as TGTGCCACCAGTGACCCAAGCCGCCCCAGGGCCGGGGAGCTGTTTTTT. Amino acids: CATSDPSRPRAGELFF.

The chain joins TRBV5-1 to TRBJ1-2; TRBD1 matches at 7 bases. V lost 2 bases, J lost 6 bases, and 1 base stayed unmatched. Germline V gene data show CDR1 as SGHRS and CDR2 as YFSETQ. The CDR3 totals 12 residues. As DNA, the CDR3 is TGCGCCAGCAGCTTAGGGGGCGATGGCTACACCTTC. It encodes CASSLGGDGYTF.

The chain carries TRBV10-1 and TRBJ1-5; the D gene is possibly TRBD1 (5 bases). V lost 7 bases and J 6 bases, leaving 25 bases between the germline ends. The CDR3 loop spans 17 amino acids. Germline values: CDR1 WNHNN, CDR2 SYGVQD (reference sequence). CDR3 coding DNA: TGCGCCAGCACTCCCACCTCGATGAAAACAGGTGGTCAGCCCCAGCATTTT. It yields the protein CASTPTSMKTGGQPQHF.

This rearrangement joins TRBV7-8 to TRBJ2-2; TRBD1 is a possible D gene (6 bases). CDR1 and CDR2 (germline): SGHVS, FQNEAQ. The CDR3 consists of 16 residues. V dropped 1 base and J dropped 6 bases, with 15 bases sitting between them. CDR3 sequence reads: CASSLEPSGVAGELFF. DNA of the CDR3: TGTGCCAGCAGCTTAGAACCATCAGGGGTCGCCGGGGAGCTGTTTTTT. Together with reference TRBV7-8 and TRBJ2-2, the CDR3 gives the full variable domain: GAGVSQSPRYKVAKRGQDVALRCDPISGHVSLFWYQQALGQGPEFLTYFQNEAQLDKSGLPSDRFFAERPEGSVSTLKIQRTQQEDSAVYLCASSLEPSGVAGELFFGEGSRLTVL.

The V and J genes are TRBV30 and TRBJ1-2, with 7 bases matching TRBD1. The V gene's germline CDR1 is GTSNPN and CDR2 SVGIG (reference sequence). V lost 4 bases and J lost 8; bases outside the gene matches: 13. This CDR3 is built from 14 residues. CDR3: CAWTSKQGTGGYTF. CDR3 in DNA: TGTGCCTGGACCTCCAAACAGGGGACGGGGGGCTACACCTTC.

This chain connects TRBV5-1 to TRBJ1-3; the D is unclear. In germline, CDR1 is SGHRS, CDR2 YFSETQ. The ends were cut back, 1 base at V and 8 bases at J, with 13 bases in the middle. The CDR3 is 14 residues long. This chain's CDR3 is CASSLRGPQDTIYF. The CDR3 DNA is TGCGCCAGCAGCTTGAGAGGGCCGCAGGACACCATATATTTT.

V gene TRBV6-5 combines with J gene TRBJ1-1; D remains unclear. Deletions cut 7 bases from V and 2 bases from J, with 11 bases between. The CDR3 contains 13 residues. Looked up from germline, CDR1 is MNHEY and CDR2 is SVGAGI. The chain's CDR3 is CASTPYPNTEAFF. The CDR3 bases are TGTGCCAGCACGCCCTACCCCAACACTGAAGCTTTCTTT.

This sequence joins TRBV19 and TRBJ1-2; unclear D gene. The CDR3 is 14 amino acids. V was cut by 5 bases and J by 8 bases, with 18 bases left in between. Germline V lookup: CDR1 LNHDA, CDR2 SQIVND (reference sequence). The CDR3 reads CASSAQPGAGGYTF. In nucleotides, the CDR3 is TGTGCCAGTAGTGCACAACCAGGAGCGGGGGGCTACACCTTC.

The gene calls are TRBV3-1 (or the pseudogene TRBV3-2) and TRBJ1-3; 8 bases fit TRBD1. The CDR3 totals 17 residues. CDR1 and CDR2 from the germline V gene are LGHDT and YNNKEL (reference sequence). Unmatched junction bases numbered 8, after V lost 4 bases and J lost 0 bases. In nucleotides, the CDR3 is TGTGCCAGCAGCCCCCAGACAGGGGACTACTCTGGAAACACCATATATTTT. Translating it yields CASSPQTGDYSGNTIYF.

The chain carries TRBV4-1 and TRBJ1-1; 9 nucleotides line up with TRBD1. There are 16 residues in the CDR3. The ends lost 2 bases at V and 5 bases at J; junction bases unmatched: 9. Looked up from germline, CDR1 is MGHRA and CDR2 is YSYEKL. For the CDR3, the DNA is TGCGCCAGCAGCCAATATGCGGGACAGGGTGGGACTGAAGCTTTCTTT. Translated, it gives CASSQYAGQGGTEAFF.

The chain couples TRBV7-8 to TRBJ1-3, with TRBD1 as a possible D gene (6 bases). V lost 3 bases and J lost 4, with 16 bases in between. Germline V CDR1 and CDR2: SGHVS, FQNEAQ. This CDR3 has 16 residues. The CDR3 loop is CASSLGAVGQGNTIYF. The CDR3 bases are TGTGCCAGCAGCTTGGGGGCAGTAGGGCAGGGAAACACCATATATTTT.

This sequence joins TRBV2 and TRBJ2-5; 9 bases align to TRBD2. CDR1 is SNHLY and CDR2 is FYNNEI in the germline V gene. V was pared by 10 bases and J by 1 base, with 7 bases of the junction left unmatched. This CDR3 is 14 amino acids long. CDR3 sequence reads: CATKIAGAQETQYF. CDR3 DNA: TGTGCCACAAAAATAGCGGGGGCCCAAGAGACCCAGTACTTC.

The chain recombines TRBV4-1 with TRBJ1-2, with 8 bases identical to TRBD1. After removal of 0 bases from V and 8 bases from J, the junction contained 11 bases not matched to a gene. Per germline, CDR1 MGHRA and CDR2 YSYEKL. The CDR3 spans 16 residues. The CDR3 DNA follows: TGCGCCAGCAGCCAAGATATGGACAGGGCCATTGTGGGCTACACCTTC. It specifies CASSQDMDRAIVGYTF.

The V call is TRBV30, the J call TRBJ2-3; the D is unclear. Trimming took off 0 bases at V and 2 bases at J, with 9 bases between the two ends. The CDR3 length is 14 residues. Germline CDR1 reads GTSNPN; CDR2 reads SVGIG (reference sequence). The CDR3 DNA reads TGTGCCTGGAGTGTTAGCCAATCCACAGATACGCAGTATTTT. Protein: CAWSVSQSTDTQYF.

CDR3 in amino acids: CASSGNRQLNTEAFF. DNA for the CDR3: TGTGCCAGCAGTGGAAACCGACAACTGAACACTGAAGCTTTCTTT. The V gene is TRBV2, the J gene TRBJ1-1; D remains unclear. CDR3 length: 15 amino acids. From germline, CDR1 is SNHLY and CDR2 FYNNEI. V was cut by 4 bases and J by 0 bases, with 12 bases left in between. Based on the CDR3 plus reference TRBV2 and TRBJ1-1, the full variable domain is EPEVTQTPSHQVTQMGQEVILRCVPISNHLYFYWYRQILGQKVEFLVSFYNNEISEKSEIFDDQFSVERPDGSNFTLKIRSTKLEDSAMYFCASSGNRQLNTEAFFGQGTRLTVV.

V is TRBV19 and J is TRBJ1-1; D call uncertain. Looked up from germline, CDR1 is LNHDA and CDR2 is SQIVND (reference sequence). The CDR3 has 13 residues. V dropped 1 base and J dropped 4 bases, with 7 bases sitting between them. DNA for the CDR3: TGTGCCAGTAGTATAGGGCACCTCACTGAAGCTTTCTTT. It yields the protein CASSIGHLTEAFF.

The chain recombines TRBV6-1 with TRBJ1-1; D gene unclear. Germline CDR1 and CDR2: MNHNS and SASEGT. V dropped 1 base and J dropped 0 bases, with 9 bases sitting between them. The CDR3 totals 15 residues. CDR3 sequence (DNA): TGTGCCAGCAGTGAAGTTGTCAGCGTGAACACTGAAGCTTTCTTT. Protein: CASSEVVSVNTEAFF.

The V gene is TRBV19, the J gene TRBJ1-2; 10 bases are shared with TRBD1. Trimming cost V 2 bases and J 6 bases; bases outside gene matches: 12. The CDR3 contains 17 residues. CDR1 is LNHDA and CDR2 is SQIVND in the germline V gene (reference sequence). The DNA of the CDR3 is TGTGCCAGTAGTATATCCCGGACAGGGGGAAACATGGATGGCTACACCTTC. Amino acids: CASSISRTGGNMDGYTF.